This T cell receptor beta chain was captured by sequencing in a study of T cell responses to AZD1222 COVID-19 vaccine. General study points: In a largely white British group with more females than males, clonal diversity was possibly underestimated.

V was cut by 1 base and J by 10 bases, with 7 bases left in between. Germline-derived CDR1 and CDR2 are LGHDT and YNNKEL (reference sequence). The CDR3 is made up of 11 amino acids. Only in-frame clones appear in the TCRdb table, and some are missing; sequencing was by immunoSEQ multiplex PCR. The table shows under 150,000 clones, with roughly nine tenths occurring only once. Remarks on this clone: No antigen is known for it.

The material was peripheral blood, obtained 28 days after the second AZD1222 dose. The sequence derives from an adult who received the AZD1222 COVID-19 vaccine. The J gene is TRBJ2-5, the V gene TRBV3-1 (or the pseudogene TRBV3-2); D possibly corresponds to TRBD2 (5 bases). For the CDR3, the DNA is TGTGCCAGCAGCCAAGCGAGGGACCAGTACTTC. Translated, it gives CASSQARDQYF.